These T cell receptor beta chains were read from a single sample in a study of cytomegalovirus exposure and HLA in healthy donors. The table came from immunoSEQ multiplex PCR; TCRdb's copy has only in-frame clones and leaves some out. Of 120,000 or so clones in the sample, 90% to 96% were seen once. Sequencing was performed on PBMCs. Source of these receptors: a young man in good health and CMV-seronegative. Both conserved end residues are part of each CDR3. The order of the fields is V gene, J gene, clone size, D gene, CDR3 DNA, CDR3 protein. D genes are given only for firm matches. Clone size is not always given. Where it is, it says once, few, many or a class for expanded clones.

TRBV5-1,TRBJ1-4,NA,TRBD1,TGCGCCAGCGCCCGGACAGGGGGCCTGGGTACTAATGAAAAACTGTTTTTT,CASARTGGLGTNEKLFF
TRBV2,TRBJ1-2,NA,NA,TGTGCCAGCAGTGAGGGGGGTGTGGGTGGCTACACCTTC,CASSEGGVGGYTF
TRBV19,TRBJ2-7,NA,TRBD1,TGTGCCAGTAGTATAGCGACAGGGGGCTCTACCGAGCAGTACTTC,CASSIATGGSTEQYF
TRBV19,TRBJ2-7,NA,NA,TGTGCCAGTAGTATCGCAGGGTTAACCTACGAGCAGTACTTC,CASSIAGLTYEQYF
TRBV9,TRBJ1-1,NA,NA,TGTGCCAGCAGCCCCCAGTCGGGGAACACTGAAGCTTTCTTT,CASSPQSGNTEAFF
TRBV27,TRBJ2-1,NA,TRBD1,TGTGCCAGCAGGTCTTTACAGGGGGCGGGCGAGCAGTTCTTC,CASRSLQGAGEQFF
TRBV5-6,TRBJ2-5,NA,TRBD2,TGTGCCAGCAGCTTGGTAGAAGCGGGGGAGACCCAGTACTTC,CASSLVEAGETQYF
TRBV7-8,TRBJ2-7,NA,TRBD2,TGTGCCAGCAGCTTGCTAGCGGGAGCAAACTACGAGCAGTACTTC,CASSLLAGANYEQYF
TRBV4-1,TRBJ1-5,NA,NA,TGCGCCAGCAGCCAAGTTCAGGGTGGCAATCAGCCCCAGCATTTT,CASSQVQGGNQPQHF
TRBV5-3,TRBJ2-1,NA,TRBD1,TGTGCCAGAAGCCCCCGACAGGGGACGTCATATGAGCAGTTCTTC,CARSPRQGTSYEQFF
TRBV30,TRBJ1-2,NA,TRBD1,TGTGCCTGGAGTGATCCAAAGGGGGCCAACTATGGCTACACCTTC,CAWSDPKGANYGYTF
TRBV6-5,TRBJ1-5,NA,NA,TGTGCCAGCAGTTTGCGCCCTGGGGCACCAAATCAGCCCCAGCATTTT,CASSLRPGAPNQPQHF
TRBV27,TRBJ2-7,NA,NA,TGTGCCAGCAGTTTATACGGGAGATCGTCCTACGAGCAGTACTTC,CASSLYGRSSYEQYF
TRBV28,TRBJ2-3,NA,TRBD2,TGTGCCAGCAGTTTGCTAGCGGGAGTCACAGATACGCAGTATTTT,CASSLLAGVTDTQYF
TRBV9,TRBJ2-7,NA,NA,TGTGCCAGCTCCCACCCAAGGGAGGGGGTGACTAACGAGCAGTACTTC,CASSHPREGVTNEQYF
TRBV5-4,TRBJ2-3,NA,TRBD2,TGTGCCAGCAGTTCTAAGAGCGGGGAAGGGGATACGCAGTATTTT,CASSSKSGEGDTQYF
TRBV19,TRBJ2-1,NA,NA,TGTGCCAGTAGCAACGGGGTTACTGAGCAGTTCTTC,CASSNGVTEQFF
TRBV7-2,TRBJ1-1,NA,TRBD1,TGTGCCAGCAGCTTATTCGGGACAGGGGCCTCCGAAGCTTTCTTT,CASSLFGTGASEAFF
TRBV7-9,TRBJ1-2,NA,NA,TGTGCCAGCAGCTTAGCCGGGGTTAACTATGGCTACACCTTC,CASSLAGVNYGYTF
TRBV21-1,TRBJ2-5,NA,NA,TGTGCCAGCCCAACGAGGGAAGAGACCCAGTACTTC,CASPTREETQYF
TRBV28,TRBJ2-2,once,NA,TGTGCCAGCAGCCCCTTGGGGGGACTGAACACCGGGGAGCTGTTTTTT,CASSPLGGLNTGELFF
TRBV29-1,TRBJ1-1,few,NA,TGCAGCGTTGACAGGGGTGGGAACACTGAAGCTTTCTTT,CSVDRGGNTEAFF
TRBV7-2,TRBJ2-7,NA,TRBD1,TGTGCCAGCAGCTTAGGGGGACAGGGAACCTACGAGCAGTACTTC,CASSLGGQGTYEQYF
TRBV15,TRBJ2-2,NA,NA,TGTGCCACCAGCAGATCACTAGCCGGCGGGGAGCTGTTTTTT,CATSRSLAGGELFF
TRBV4-1,TRBJ2-1,NA,NA,TGCGCCAGCAGCCCGTTAATAGGAGGGCAGTTCTTC,CASSPLIGGQFF
TRBV15,TRBJ2-2,once,NA,TGTGCCACCAGCAGAGAGGGGAGCACCGGGGAGCTGTTTTTT,CATSREGSTGELFF
TRBV6-5,TRBJ1-1,NA,NA,TGTGCCAGCAGTTACTCGAACGGGGGGAGTACTGAAGCTTTCTTT,CASSYSNGGSTEAFF
TRBV27,TRBJ2-7,NA,NA,TGTGCCAGTGGTCGGTTTACCTACGAGCAGTACTTC,CASGRFTYEQYF
TRBV6-5,TRBJ2-7,NA,NA,TGTGCCAGCAGTTACTCGGGCAGTTCCTACGAGCAGTACTTC,CASSYSGSSYEQYF
TRBV18,TRBJ2-3,NA,NA,TGTGCCAGCTCATTCTACTCGTTCAACACAGATACGCAGTATTTT,CASSFYSFNTDTQYF
TRBV7-2,TRBJ1-1,NA,NA,TGTGCCAGCAGCTTAAACGCTGTAACGGTGAACACTGAAGCTTTCTTT,CASSLNAVTVNTEAFF
TRBV9,TRBJ1-1,NA,NA,TGTGCCAGCAGCTCCCGACATTCCAACACTGAAGCTTTCTTT,CASSSRHSNTEAFF
TRBV4-2,TRBJ1-5,NA,NA,TGTGCCAGCAGCCTCTCGCTGGTCGGGGGGTTAAATCAGCCCCAGCATTTT,CASSLSLVGGLNQPQHF
TRBV28,TRBJ2-7,NA,TRBD1,TGTGCCACCAGACCGGTTAGGGACAGTCTTGTCTACGAGCAGTACTTC,CATRPVRDSLVYEQYF
TRBV28,TRBJ2-2,NA,TRBD2,TGTGCCAGCATCACCCTAGCGGGAGGGGCCGGGGAGCTGTTTTTT,CASITLAGGAGELFF
TRBV30,TRBJ2-3,once,TRBD1,TGTGCCTGGGCGCAGGGGGCGCGAACGCAGTATTTT,CAWAQGARTQYF
TRBV5-6,TRBJ2-2,NA,NA,TGTGCCAGCAGCTTGGATCAGGGGACCGGGGAGCTGTTTTTT,CASSLDQGTGELFF
TRBV6-6,TRBJ1-2,NA,TRBD1,TGTGCCAGCAGCCGGACAGGGGGAAGTGGCTACACCTTC,CASSRTGGSGYTF
TRBV27,TRBJ2-7,NA,TRBD1,TGTGCCAGCAAGTTACAGGGGGCTGGTGGACTCTACGAGCAGTACTTC,CASKLQGAGGLYEQYF